This TCR beta chain comes out of a study of CD8 T cells in Susac syndrome. General study findings and limits: The study's TCR sequencing and HLA analysis covered a relatively small number of individuals, and the study acknowledged this.

The RNA, about 0.5 to 1 ug, was put through reverse transcription using random hexamers. By means of immunoSEQ multiplex PCR, TCR beta CDR3 spanning 54 Vbeta and 13 Jbeta underwent amplification. TCRdb ran MiXCR on the immunoSEQ multiplex PCR reads and lists one entry per CDR3 protein. The sample comprises over 95,000 distinct CDR3 sequences, around nine tenths of which are singletons, and around 0.14% rests with the top ten. Germline-derived CDR1 and CDR2 are SEHNR and FQNEAQ (reference sequence). The CDR3 is made up of 13 amino acids. The V and J ends lost 3 bases and 6 bases respectively, with 8 bases between them. Concerning this clonotype: Antigen unknown.

Negative isolation yielded the CD8+ and CD4+ T cells, while FACS enriched the TEMRA cells. The clonotype was recovered from a human donor in good health. The V call is TRBV7-9, the J call TRBJ2-2; the D gene is possibly TRBD2 (5 bases). The sequencing input was CD4+ T cells from PBMCs. This CDR3 reads CASSFRTAGELFF. In DNA, the CDR3 is TGTGCCAGCAGCTTTCGGACTGCCGGGGAGCTGTTTTTT.